The sequence of this TCR beta chain was determined in a study of T cell responses to AZD1222 COVID-19 vaccine (dated by TCRdb to the early 2020s). Context from the whole study: AZD1222 recipients with second doses at about 4 weeks or about 12 weeks were pooled, because spike-specific TCR depth and breadth did not differ between schedules. TCR sequencing covered fewer than 250 trial participants: 207 given two doses of AZD1222 and 26 given two doses of MenACWY control vaccine. Trial participants were enrolled by age into subgroups of 18-55, 56-69 and 70-plus years, and around 150, 29 and 61 TCR-sequenced participants, respectively, were included in these subgroups. General study outcomes and caveats: After two AZD1222 doses, spike-specific TCR breadth and depth were significantly higher than at day 0 and than in MenACWY recipients. In the small 56-69-year group, the increase in depth fell short of significance, most likely because of low power. Conclusions about previously exposed vaccinees are limited, since just six or seven AZD1222 recipients were seropositive for SARS-CoV-2 at baseline. Because no samples from the day 14 peak response were available, repertoires could be characterized only after the peak T cell response. Participants were mostly white British, with more females than males. The authors suggested clonal diversity may have been underestimated. The whole spike protein was spanned by vaccine-associated CD4 TCRs, and dominant responses were seen in regions 160-218 and 743-854. Nearly half of unique spike-specific TCRs reportedly recognized epitopes outside regions mutated in the B.1.351 and B.1.1.7 variants.

V drops 6 bases and J drops 4 bases, leaving 18 bases in between. Taken from cysteine to phenylalanine, the CDR3 has 16 residues. The CDR3 DNA has 48 bases and is translated from base 1. CDR1 and CDR2 are drawn from the germline V gene: SGHAT, FQNNGV. The time point label, as the study defines it: baseline before first vaccination. Samples from vaccinated people were obtained from the UK trials COV001 and COV002, which included a single-blind randomized controlled phase 2/3 trial of AZD1222 (ChAdOx1 nCoV-19) in healthy adults. For TCRbeta chain sequencing, PBMC samples were collected from trial participants at day 0 and at day 28 after the second dose. The CDR3 regions of human TCRbeta chains were analyzed by immunosequencing. In the original analysis: TCRs in the repertoires were compared against a reference library of SARS-CoV-2-specific TCRs that had been generated with the MIRA antigen-specificity platform. Breadth was defined as the fraction of unique TCRs that were SARS-CoV-2-associated, and depth was defined as the fraction of total T cells that were SARS-CoV-2-associated. Using the MIRA data, each spike-specific TCR was mapped to the spike region that the TCR reacts to and placed in a CD4 or CD8 class. Log10-transformed breadth and depth values were compared by one-way ANOVA with Sidak's multiple comparisons tests. The table comes from immuneACCESS by way of TCRdb, which keeps in-frame sequences with V and J called. Part of the clones is missing from these tables; in studies checked, under half for an unresolved V gene and the rest for unknown reasons. V and J calls and clone size are as listed in that table; D and trimming were resolved from the DNA. The sample table shows about 260,000 clones, and 93% are seen once. Jointly, the top ten make up 0.55% of the sample.

For this clone: Its antigen remains undetermined. No qualities accompany the bases; no much larger clone lies one base away.

This TCR was sampled from an adult in good health. The chain is encoded by TRBV11-2 joined to TRBJ2-2; the D gene could be TRBD1 or TRBD2, each one agreeing over 5 bases. Here the sequenced sample was peripheral blood, taken on day 0 of AZD1222 vaccination. The DNA reads as follows: TGTGCCAGCAGTCCTTTGGCCGGGGCGGGCACCGGGGAGCTGTTTTTT. Its translation is CASSPLAGAGTGELFF.